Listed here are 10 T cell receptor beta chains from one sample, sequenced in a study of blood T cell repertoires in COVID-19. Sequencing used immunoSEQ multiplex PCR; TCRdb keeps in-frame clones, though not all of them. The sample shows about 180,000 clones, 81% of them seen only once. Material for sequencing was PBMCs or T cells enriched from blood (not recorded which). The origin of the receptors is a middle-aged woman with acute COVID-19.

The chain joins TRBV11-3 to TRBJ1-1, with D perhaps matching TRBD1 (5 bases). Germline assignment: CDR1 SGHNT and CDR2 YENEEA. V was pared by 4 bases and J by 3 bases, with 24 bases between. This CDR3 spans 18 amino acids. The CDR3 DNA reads TGTGCCAGCAGCTCCCCTCGGATGGGGGGTGCCCAGGACACTGAAGCTTTCTTT. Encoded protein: CASSSPRMGGAQDTEAFF.

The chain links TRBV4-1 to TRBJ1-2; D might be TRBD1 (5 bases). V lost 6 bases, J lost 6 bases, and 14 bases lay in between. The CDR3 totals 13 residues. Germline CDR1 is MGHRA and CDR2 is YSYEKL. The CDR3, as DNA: TGCGCCAGCAGGTTTGGAAGGGGTGATGGCTACACCTTC. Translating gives CASRFGRGDGYTF.

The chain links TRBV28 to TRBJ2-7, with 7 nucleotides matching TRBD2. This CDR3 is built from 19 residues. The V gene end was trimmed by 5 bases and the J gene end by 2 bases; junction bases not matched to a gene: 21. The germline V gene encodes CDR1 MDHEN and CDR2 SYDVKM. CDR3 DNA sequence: TGTGCCAGCAGTCCAACGTTGGGCGGGAGAGGGATGTTTACCTACGAGCAGTACTTC. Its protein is CASSPTLGGRGMFTYEQYF.

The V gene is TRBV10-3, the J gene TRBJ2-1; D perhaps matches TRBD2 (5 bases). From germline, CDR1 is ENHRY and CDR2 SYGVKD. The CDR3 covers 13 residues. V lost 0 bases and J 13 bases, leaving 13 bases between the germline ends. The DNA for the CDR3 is TGTGCCATCAGTGAGTCGATATCGGACTCACAGTTCTTC. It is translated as CAISESISDSQFF.

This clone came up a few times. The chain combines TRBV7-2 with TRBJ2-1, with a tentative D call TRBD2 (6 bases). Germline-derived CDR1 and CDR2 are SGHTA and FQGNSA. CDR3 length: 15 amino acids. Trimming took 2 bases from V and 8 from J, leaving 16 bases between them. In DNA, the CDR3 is TGTGCCAGCAGCTTAAGGGAGGTGGGTGATTATGAGCAGTTCTTC. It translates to CASSLREVGDYEQFF. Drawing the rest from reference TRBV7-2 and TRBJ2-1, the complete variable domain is GAGVSQSPSNKVTEKGKDVELRCDPISGHTALYWYRQSLGQGLEFLIYFQGNSAPDKSGLPSDRFSAERTGGSVSTLTIQRTQQEDSAVYLCASSLREVGDYEQFFGPGTRLTVL.

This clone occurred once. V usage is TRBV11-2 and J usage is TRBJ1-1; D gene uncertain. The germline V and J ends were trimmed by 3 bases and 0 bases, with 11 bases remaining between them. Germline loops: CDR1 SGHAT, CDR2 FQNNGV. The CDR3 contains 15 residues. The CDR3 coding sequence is TGTGCCAGCAGCTTTGAGACACTTATGAACACTGAAGCTTTCTTT. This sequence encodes CASSFETLMNTEAFF.

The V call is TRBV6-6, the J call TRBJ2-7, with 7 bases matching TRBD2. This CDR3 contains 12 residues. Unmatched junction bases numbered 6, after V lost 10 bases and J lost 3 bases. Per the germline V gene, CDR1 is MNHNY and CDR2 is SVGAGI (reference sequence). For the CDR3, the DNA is TGTGCCACCTCCGGGGGGTTCTACGAGCAGTACTTC. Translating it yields CATSGGFYEQYF.

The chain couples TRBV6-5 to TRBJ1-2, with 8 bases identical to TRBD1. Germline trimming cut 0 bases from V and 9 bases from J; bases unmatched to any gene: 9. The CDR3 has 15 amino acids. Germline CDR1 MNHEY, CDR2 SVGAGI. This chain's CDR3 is CASSYSSPGGVRYTF. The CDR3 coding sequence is TGTGCCAGCAGTTACTCCTCCCCAGGGGGCGTGCGCTACACCTTC.

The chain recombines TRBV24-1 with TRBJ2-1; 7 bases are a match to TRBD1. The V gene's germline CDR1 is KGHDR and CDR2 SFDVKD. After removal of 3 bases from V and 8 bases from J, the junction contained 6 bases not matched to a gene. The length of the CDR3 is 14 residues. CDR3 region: CATSDAGGRYEQFF. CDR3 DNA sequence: TGTGCCACCAGTGATGCAGGGGGTCGGTATGAGCAGTTCTTC.

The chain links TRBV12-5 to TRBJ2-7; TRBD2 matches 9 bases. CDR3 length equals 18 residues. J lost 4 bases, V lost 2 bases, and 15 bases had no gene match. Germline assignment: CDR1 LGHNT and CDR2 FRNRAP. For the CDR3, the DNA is TGTGCTAGTGGTTTGAACCGGAAGCGACTAGCGGAGGGGTACGAGCAGTACTTC. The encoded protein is CASGLNRKRLAEGYEQYF.